This T cell receptor (beta chain) was sequenced in a study of T cells in localized non-small cell lung cancer. Findings and limits, study-wide: A median of around 57 clones ranked among the top 100 in tumor appeared in adjacent lung.

Concerning this clone: What it recognizes is unknown.

CDR3 length equals 13 residues. V dropped 8 bases and J dropped 9 bases, with 14 bases sitting between them. Germline V gene data show CDR1 as MNHEY and CDR2 as SVGAGI. The method was immunoSEQ multiplex PCR; TCRdb's version includes in-frame clones alone and lacks a portion of them. This repertoire shows 60,000 to 75,000 clones, 84% found once; its top ten account for roughly 14%. The chain uses TRBV6-5 and TRBJ1-6; a possible D gene is TRBD1 (5 bases). The TCR was taken from a female donor aged 60 or older with stage I lung adenocarcinoma. The input for sequencing was peripheral blood, taken before any cancer treatment. CDR3 region: CASGAGVSSPLHF. The CDR3, as DNA: TGTGCCAGCGGAGCGGGGGTTTCTTCACCCCTCCACTTT.